One sample yielded the 7 T cell receptor beta chains listed below, sequenced in a study of cytomegalovirus exposure and HLA in healthy donors. PCR involved 60 Vbeta and 13 Jbeta primers. TCRdb's table, derived via immunoSEQ multiplex PCR, lists solely in-frame clones and lacks some. The sample lists about 190,000 clones; just under 75% were seen once. Source material: PBMCs. The source of these receptors is a man aged 30 to 45 in good health and CMV-seropositive.

The chain links TRBV4-1 to TRBJ2-1, with D hard to call. V was shortened by 0 bases and J by 13 bases, with 13 bases between the two germline ends. CDR3 size: 13 residues. Germline V gene data show CDR1 as MGHRA and CDR2 as YSYEKL. CDR3 coding DNA: TGCGCCAGCAGCCAAGAGATAAAGAGCCTTCAGTTCTTC. This gives the protein CASSQEIKSLQFF.

The chain couples TRBV12-2 to TRBJ2-3; the table's D gene call, TRBD1, was not cross checked with the DNA. TRBV12-2 is noted as a pseudogene. This CDR3 comprises 15 residues. Here the CDR3 reads CASQINIPLTDTQYF. Here the CDR3 DNA reads TGTGCAAGTCAGATTAACATTCCGCTCACAGATACGCAGTATTTT.

The chain has TRBV27 and TRBJ1-2; D is uncertain. CDR3 length: 16 residues. The germline V gene encodes CDR1 MNHEY and CDR2 SMNVEV (reference sequence). Deletions cut 5 bases from V and 8 bases from J, with 24 bases between. CDR3 bases: TGTGCCAGCAGTCCATCCCCTGAGTGGGTGACTCGGGGCTACACCTTC. Encoded protein: CASSPSPEWVTRGYTF.

This clone has just a few counts. The J gene is TRBJ1-2, the V gene TRBV6-5, with a weak D call TRBD1 (5 bases). The germline V gene encodes CDR1 MNHEY and CDR2 SVGAGI. With 0 bases removed from V and 1 base from J, the gap between germline ends came to 9 bases. The CDR3 loop spans 15 amino acids. CDR3 nucleotide sequence: TGTGCCAGCAGTTACTCCCAGGGAGGTAACTATGGCTACACCTTC. The encoded protein is CASSYSQGGNYGYTF.

V gene TRBV15 combines with J gene TRBJ2-7; D gene ambiguous. The CDR3 is made up of 15 amino acids. Looked up from germline, CDR1 is LNHNV and CDR2 is YYDKDF (reference sequence). With 2 bases removed from V and 3 bases from J, the gap between germline ends came to 14 bases. CDR3 sequence reads: CATSRNSHAGYEQYF. Here the CDR3 DNA reads TGTGCCACCAGCAGAAACAGTCACGCCGGCTACGAGCAGTACTTC.

The table lists this clone with a few counts. The genes are TRBV7-8 and TRBJ1-3; no definite D call. Germline V gene sequence: CDR1 SGHVS, CDR2 FQNEAQ. The CDR3 is 13 residues long. V was clipped by 5 bases and J by 7 bases, with 12 bases between them. CDR3 sequence: CASSRTSGNTIYF. DNA of the CDR3: TGTGCCAGCAGCAGAACGTCCGGTAACACCATATATTTT.

The chain employs TRBV6-1 and TRBJ2-1; maybe TRBD2 (6 bases). The CDR3 has 15 amino acids. V shed 7 bases and J shed 11 bases, with 24 bases lying between them. The germline gives CDR1 MNHNS, CDR2 SASEGT. CDR3 sequence: CASTLRDSPLVQQFF. CDR3 coding DNA: TGTGCCAGCACCCTACGGGACTCCCCCCTCGTTCAGCAGTTCTTC.